The rows below give T cell receptor beta chains drawn from one sample of a study of siplizumab effects on memory and regulatory T cells. Assay used: immunoSEQ multiplex PCR; TCRdb lists only in-frame clones, some missing. The sample lists about 100,000 clones, about 93% occurring once. The material sequenced was non-Treg CD4+ T cells sorted from blood. These receptors originate from a human donor in good health. CDR3s include the opening cysteine and the closing phenylalanine or tryptophan. A D gene is named only where the DNA matches it firmly. Size values are once, few and many counts, or a class for expanded clones, and some rows have none.

J gene: TRBJ2-5
clone size: NA
D gene: NA
V gene: TRBV5-4
CDR3 protein: CASSLALRGGRETQYF
CDR3 DNA: TGTGCCAGCAGCTTGGCGCTAAGGGGGGGCAGGGAGACCCAGTACTTC

J gene: TRBJ1-2
clone size: once
D gene: TRBD1
V gene: TRBV29-1
CDR3 protein: CSAGQGNGYTF
CDR3 DNA: TGCAGCGCTGGACAGGGGAATGGCTACACCTTC

J gene: TRBJ2-1
clone size: NA
D gene: NA
V gene: TRBV6-1
CDR3 protein: CASNAGVNSYNEQFF
CDR3 DNA: TGTGCCAGCAATGCCGGGGTTAACTCCTACAATGAGCAGTTCTTC

J gene: TRBJ1-5
clone size: NA
D gene: NA
V gene: TRBV28
CDR3 protein: CASSGRTQNQPQHF
CDR3 DNA: TGTGCCAGCAGTGGTAGGACCCAGAATCAGCCCCAGCATTTT

J gene: TRBJ2-3
clone size: NA
D gene: TRBD2
V gene: TRBV7-3
CDR3 protein: CASSLEAGGPYTQYF
CDR3 DNA: TGTGCCAGCAGCTTAGAAGCGGGAGGGCCTTATACGCAGTATTTT

J gene: TRBJ2-1
clone size: NA
D gene: TRBD1
V gene: TRBV6-5
CDR3 protein: CASSTDRGVYNEQFF
CDR3 DNA: TGTGCCAGCAGTACCGACAGGGGAGTATACAATGAGCAGTTCTTC

J gene: TRBJ1-2
clone size: NA
D gene: NA
V gene: TRBV5-6
CDR3 protein: CASSLFLRSPYGYTF
CDR3 DNA: TGTGCCAGCAGCTTGTTTCTGAGGTCCCCTTATGGCTACACCTTC

J gene: TRBJ2-7
clone size: NA
D gene: NA
V gene: TRBV28
CDR3 protein: CASSQLGFSLDEQYF
CDR3 DNA: TGTGCCAGCAGCCAGCTAGGGTTTTCTTTAGACGAGCAGTACTTC

J gene: TRBJ2-7
clone size: NA
D gene: TRBD2
V gene: TRBV7-8
CDR3 protein: CASSLGGTSGVSYEQYF
CDR3 DNA: TGTGCCAGCAGCTTAGGAGGGACTAGCGGAGTTTCATACGAGCAGTACTTC

J gene: TRBJ1-1
clone size: NA
D gene: NA
V gene: TRBV7-9
CDR3 protein: CASSLTSSMNTEAFF
CDR3 DNA: TGTGCCAGCAGCTTAACTTCGTCTATGAACACTGAAGCTTTCTTT

J gene: TRBJ2-7
clone size: NA
D gene: NA
V gene: TRBV4-1
CDR3 protein: CASSQASGEEQYF
CDR3 DNA: TGCGCCAGCAGCCAAGCCTCAGGGGAAGAGCAGTACTTC

J gene: TRBJ2-4
clone size: NA
D gene: NA
V gene: TRBV19
CDR3 protein: CASSIKKLLAKNIQYF
CDR3 DNA: TGTGCCAGTAGTATAAAAAAACTACTAGCCAAAAACATTCAGTACTTC

J gene: TRBJ2-7
clone size: NA
D gene: NA
V gene: TRBV6-6
CDR3 protein: CASSYRGEKLEQYF
CDR3 DNA: TGTGCCAGCAGTTACCGCGGAGAAAAACTCGAGCAGTACTTC

J gene: TRBJ2-2
clone size: NA
D gene: TRBD2
V gene: TRBV5-1
CDR3 protein: CASSLLAGGLSGAGELFF
CDR3 DNA: TGCGCCAGCAGCTTGTTAGCGGGAGGATTGAGTGGCGCCGGGGAGCTGTTTTTT

J gene: TRBJ1-3
clone size: NA
D gene: NA
V gene: TRBV11-2
CDR3 protein: CASSLGVNSGNTIYF
CDR3 DNA: TGTGCCAGCAGCTTAGGCGTTAACTCTGGAAACACCATATATTTT

J gene: TRBJ1-5
clone size: NA
D gene: TRBD1
V gene: TRBV15
CDR3 protein: CATSLTDRGPLYQPQHF
CDR3 DNA: TGTGCCACCAGCTTGACGGACAGGGGGCCGCTATATCAGCCCCAGCATTTT

J gene: TRBJ2-1
clone size: NA
D gene: NA
V gene: TRBV7-9
CDR3 protein: CASSFSISYNEQFF
CDR3 DNA: TGTGCCAGCAGCTTCTCTATCTCCTACAATGAGCAGTTCTTC

J gene: TRBJ1-1
clone size: NA
D gene: NA
V gene: TRBV29-1
CDR3 protein: CSVENGGPNTEAFF
CDR3 DNA: TGCAGCGTTGAAAATGGGGGGCCGAACACTGAAGCTTTCTTT

J gene: TRBJ2-1
clone size: NA
D gene: TRBD2
V gene: TRBV7-3
CDR3 protein: CASSLASGYGNEQFF
CDR3 DNA: TGTGCCAGCAGCTTGGCTAGCGGATACGGGAATGAGCAGTTCTTC

J gene: TRBJ1-3
clone size: NA
D gene: NA
V gene: TRBV28
CDR3 protein: CASIRPGSGNTIYF
CDR3 DNA: TGTGCCAGCATTCGCCCGGGCTCTGGAAACACCATATATTTT

J gene: TRBJ1-2
clone size: NA
D gene: NA
V gene: TRBV28
CDR3 protein: CASSTGPNYGYTF
CDR3 DNA: TGTGCCAGCAGTACGGGACCTAACTATGGCTACACCTTC

J gene: TRBJ1-4
clone size: once
D gene: TRBD1
V gene: TRBV7-8
CDR3 protein: CASSSVQGRDEKLFF
CDR3 DNA: TGTGCCAGCAGCTCAGTACAGGGGAGGGATGAAAAACTGTTTTTT

J gene: TRBJ2-7
clone size: NA
D gene: TRBD1
V gene: TRBV2
CDR3 protein: CASSNQGVSYEQYF
CDR3 DNA: TGTGCCAGCAGTAACCAGGGGGTCTCCTACGAGCAGTACTTC

J gene: TRBJ1-2
clone size: NA
D gene: NA
V gene: TRBV6-5
CDR3 protein: CASSRSGASYGYTF
CDR3 DNA: TGTGCCAGCAGCCGGTCGGGGGCGTCCTATGGCTACACCTTC

J gene: TRBJ1-4
clone size: NA
D gene: NA
V gene: TRBV6-1
CDR3 protein: CASSGSALEGEKLFF
CDR3 DNA: TGTGCCAGCAGTGGGTCGGCATTAGAGGGTGAAAAACTGTTTTTT

J gene: TRBJ2-5
clone size: NA
D gene: NA
V gene: TRBV5-1
CDR3 protein: CASSYQGTAKQETQYF
CDR3 DNA: TGCGCCAGCAGTTACCAAGGGACGGCAAAACAAGAGACCCAGTACTTC

J gene: TRBJ2-7
clone size: NA
D gene: NA
V gene: TRBV7-3
CDR3 protein: CASSLSRVSSYEQYF
CDR3 DNA: TGTGCCAGCAGCTTATCGCGAGTAAGCTCCTACGAGCAGTACTTC

J gene: TRBJ2-1
clone size: NA
D gene: TRBD1
V gene: TRBV2
CDR3 protein: CASTTTGTGGGEQFF
CDR3 DNA: TGTGCCAGCACCACCACTGGCACAGGGGGAGGTGAGCAGTTCTTC

J gene: TRBJ2-1
clone size: NA
D gene: NA
V gene: TRBV29-1
CDR3 protein: CSATRTTNEQFF
CDR3 DNA: TGCAGCGCTACCAGGACCACTAATGAGCAGTTCTTC

J gene: TRBJ2-7
clone size: NA
D gene: TRBD1
V gene: TRBV27
CDR3 protein: CASSSYATGRYSYEQYF
CDR3 DNA: TGTGCCAGCAGCTCCTACGCGACAGGGCGGTATTCCTACGAGCAGTACTTC

J gene: TRBJ2-5
clone size: few
D gene: NA
V gene: TRBV6-6
CDR3 protein: CASSSSGWTQYF
CDR3 DNA: TGTGCCAGCAGTTCCTCGGGTTGGACCCAGTACTTC

J gene: TRBJ2-7
clone size: NA
D gene: NA
V gene: TRBV28
CDR3 protein: CASSQPPRSYEQYF
CDR3 DNA: TGTGCCAGCAGTCAACCCCCTCGCTCCTACGAGCAGTACTTC

J gene: TRBJ2-6
clone size: NA
D gene: NA
V gene: TRBV4-2
CDR3 protein: CASSQDNSGANVLTF
CDR3 DNA: TGTGCCAGCAGCCAAGACAACTCTGGGGCCAACGTCCTGACTTTC

J gene: TRBJ1-5
clone size: NA
D gene: NA
V gene: TRBV19
CDR3 protein: CASSILGQGHNQPQHF
CDR3 DNA: TGTGCCAGTAGTATTTTAGGTCAGGGCCACAATCAGCCCCAGCATTTT

J gene: TRBJ1-2
clone size: NA
D gene: NA
V gene: TRBV7-8
CDR3 protein: CASSLAAGGRAGANYGYTF
CDR3 DNA: TGTGCCAGCAGCTTAGCGGCGGGGGGTAGGGCAGGAGCTAACTATGGCTACACCTTC

J gene: TRBJ2-3
clone size: NA
D gene: NA
V gene: TRBV28
CDR3 protein: CASSLPPPGDTQYF
CDR3 DNA: TGTGCCAGCAGTTTACCTCCCCCCGGAGATACGCAGTATTTT

J gene: TRBJ2-3
clone size: few
D gene: NA
V gene: TRBV6-6
CDR3 protein: CASSNTDTQYF
CDR3 DNA: TGTGCCAGCAGTAACACAGATACGCAGTATTTT

J gene: TRBJ2-3
clone size: NA
D gene: NA
V gene: TRBV11-3
CDR3 protein: CASKFRETDTQYF
CDR3 DNA: TGTGCCAGCAAGTTCAGGGAAACAGATACGCAGTATTTT

J gene: TRBJ2-7
clone size: NA
D gene: NA
V gene: TRBV29-1
CDR3 protein: CSVDLGTRSSEQYF
CDR3 DNA: TGCAGCGTTGATCTTGGGACACGGTCGTCCGAGCAGTACTTC

J gene: TRBJ2-7
clone size: NA
D gene: NA
V gene: TRBV27
CDR3 protein: CASSSQAPPYEQYF
CDR3 DNA: TGTGCCAGCAGTTCACAGGCCCCCCCCTACGAGCAGTACTTC

J gene: TRBJ2-7
clone size: NA
D gene: NA
V gene: TRBV18
CDR3 protein: CASSPPSSAASNEQYF
CDR3 DNA: TGTGCCAGCTCACCACCCTCTTCGGCTGCCTCTAACGAGCAGTACTTC

J gene: TRBJ1-4
clone size: NA
D gene: NA
V gene: TRBV7-9
CDR3 protein: CASSSSTGVNEKLFF
CDR3 DNA: TGTGCCAGCAGCTCATCGACAGGCGTAAATGAAAAACTGTTTTTT

J gene: TRBJ1-5
clone size: NA
D gene: TRBD1
V gene: TRBV5-6
CDR3 protein: CASSPRGTGLGDQPQHF
CDR3 DNA: TGTGCCAGCAGCCCGAGGGGGACAGGCCTAGGTGATCAGCCCCAGCATTTT